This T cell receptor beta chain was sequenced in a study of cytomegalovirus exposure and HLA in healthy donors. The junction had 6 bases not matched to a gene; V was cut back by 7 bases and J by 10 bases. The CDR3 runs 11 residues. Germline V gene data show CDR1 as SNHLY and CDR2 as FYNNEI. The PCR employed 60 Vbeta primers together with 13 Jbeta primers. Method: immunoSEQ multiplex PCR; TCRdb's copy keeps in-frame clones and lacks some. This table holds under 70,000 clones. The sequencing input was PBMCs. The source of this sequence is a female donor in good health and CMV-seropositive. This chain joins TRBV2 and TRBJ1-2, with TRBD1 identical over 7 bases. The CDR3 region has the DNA TGTGCCAGCAACCGACAGGGTGACTACACCTTC. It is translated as CASNRQGDYTF.